Listed below are T cell receptor beta chains from one sample, sequenced in a study of Ad26.COV2.S vaccination and SARS-CoV-2 variants. Sequenced by immunoSEQ multiplex PCR; TCRdb stores in-frame clones only, minus some. The sample gives some 290,000 clones, 86% of which show up once; 1.9% is in the top ten. Here the sequenced sample was peripheral blood, taken in a trial of Ad26.COV2.S vaccine versus placebo. Receptors were obtained from a person aged 18-60 years who received the Ad26.COV2.S COVID-19 vaccine or a placebo. Both conserved end residues are part of each CDR3. Fields, in order: CDR3 protein, CDR3 DNA, V gene, D gene, J gene, clone size. D genes are given only for firm matches. Rows may omit the clone size; those that give it use once, few, many or a size class.

CASTQGLPGTQYF	TGTGCCAGCACCCAGGGCCTCCCGGGGACCCAGTACTTC	TRBV2	-	TRBJ2-5	-
CASSLGGDTNTEAFF	TGTGCCAGCAGCCTAGGTGGGGATACGAACACTGAAGCTTTCTTT	TRBV7-9	-	TRBJ1-1	once
CASSPGQITDTQYF	TGTGCCAGCAGCCCCGGACAGATCACAGATACGCAGTATTTT	TRBV9	-	TRBJ2-3	-
CASTRASGAYEQYF	TGTGCCAGCACTCGCGCTAGCGGGGCCTACGAGCAGTACTTC	TRBV28	TRBD2	TRBJ2-7	-
CSAVRTGGSNTEAFF	TGCAGCGCCGTCAGGACAGGGGGCTCGAACACTGAAGCTTTCTTT	TRBV29-1	TRBD1	TRBJ1-1	-
CASSENRGSEKLFF	TGTGCCAGCAGTGAAAACAGGGGATCCGAAAAACTGTTTTTT	TRBV2	TRBD1	TRBJ1-4	-
CASRGAGNYEQYF	TGTGCCAGCAGAGGTGCGGGGAACTACGAGCAGTACTTC	TRBV6-5	-	TRBJ2-7	-
CASSSDSTNKGGYGYTF	TGCGCCAGCAGCTCGGACAGCACCAACAAAGGGGGCTATGGCTACACCTTC	TRBV5-1	-	TRBJ1-2	-
CASSGPGGERGYEQYF	TGTGCCAGCTCAGGTCCGGGGGGCGAACGAGGCTACGAGCAGTACTTC	TRBV18	-	TRBJ2-7	few
CASSQGHSYNSPLHF	TGTGCCAGCAGTCAGGGGCATTCCTATAATTCACCCCTCCACTTT	TRBV2	-	TRBJ1-6	-
CASSPGAGSAGELFF	TGTGCCAGCAGCCCCGGAGCAGGGTCCGCCGGGGAGCTGTTTTTT	TRBV7-2	-	TRBJ2-2	few
CASSLAPVTAYGYTF	TGTGCCAGCAGCTTAGCGCCGGTGACAGCCTATGGCTACACCTTC	TRBV7-2	-	TRBJ1-2	-
CAWSVGDRGGETQYF	TGTGCCTGGAGTGTTGGGGACAGGGGAGGCGAGACCCAGTACTTC	TRBV30	TRBD1	TRBJ2-5	-
CASSSSKTSGYTF	TGTGCCAGTAGTTCCTCTAAGACATCGGGCTACACCTTC	TRBV19	-	TRBJ1-2	-
CASSYFRDTIYF	TGTGCCAGCAGTTACTTTCGAGACACCATATATTTT	TRBV6-2/TRBV6-3	-	TRBJ1-3	-
CASKGSGWENEQFF	TGTGCCAGTAAAGGAAGTGGGTGGGAAAATGAGCAGTTCTTC	TRBV19	-	TRBJ2-1	-
CASSPSDRGYNSPLHF	TGTGCCAGCAGCCCGTCGGACAGGGGCTATAATTCACCCCTCCACTTT	TRBV4-2	TRBD1	TRBJ1-6	-
CASRPRRAGDTEAFF	TGTGCCAGTAGGCCGAGAAGGGCGGGTGACACTGAAGCTTTCTTT	TRBV19	-	TRBJ1-1	-
CASSLTEGAYGYTF	TGCGCCAGCAGCTTGACCGAGGGGGCCTATGGCTACACCTTC	TRBV5-1	TRBD1	TRBJ1-2	few
CASSLSRTGPVNEKLFF	TGTGCCAGCAGTTTATCGCGGACAGGGCCCGTTAATGAAAAACTGTTTTTT	TRBV27	TRBD1	TRBJ1-4	-
CAWSLNLGPNTEAFF	TGTGCCTGGAGTCTGAATTTGGGCCCCAACACTGAAGCTTTCTTT	TRBV30	-	TRBJ1-1	-
CASTRLRFFGYTF	TGCGCCAGCACCCGGCTCCGGTTCTTTGGCTACACCTTC	TRBV5-1	-	TRBJ1-2	-
CASSSRGGAGTEAFF	TGTGCCAGTAGTTCCAGGGGTGGGGCAGGGACTGAAGCTTTCTTT	TRBV19	-	TRBJ1-1	-
CASSLNRGPSTNEKLFF	TGTGCCAGCAGCTTGAATCGGGGGCCCTCAACTAATGAAAAACTGTTTTTT	TRBV5-6	-	TRBJ1-4	-
CASSETPQGAGAFF	TGTGCCAGCAGTGAAACTCCACAGGGGGCGGGAGCTTTCTTT	TRBV6-4	TRBD1	TRBJ1-1	-
CASSVGTSGLGLTGELFF	TGTGCCAGCAGCGTAGGGACTAGCGGGCTAGGACTCACCGGGGAGCTGTTTTTT	TRBV9	TRBD2	TRBJ2-2	-
CASSGGALNTGELFF	TGTGCCAGCAGCGGTGGGGCTTTAAACACCGGGGAGCTGTTTTTT	TRBV9	-	TRBJ2-2	-
CASSLADSWTGELFF	TGCGCCAGCAGCTTGGCCGACTCTTGGACCGGGGAGCTGTTTTTT	TRBV5-1	-	TRBJ2-2	-
CASSYQGHPNYGYTF	TGTGCCAGCAGTTACCAGGGACACCCGAACTATGGCTACACCTTC	TRBV6-5	-	TRBJ1-2	many
CASSQVNSYEQYF	TGCGCCAGCAGCCAAGTGAATTCCTACGAGCAGTACTTC	TRBV5-1	-	TRBJ2-7	-
CASSPRDRIYFNYGYTF	TGTGCCAGTAGTCCCCGGGACAGAATTTATTTTAACTATGGCTACACCTTC	TRBV19	TRBD1	TRBJ1-2	-
CASSRTSAGKVEKLFF	TGTGCCAGCAGTCGAACCTCGGCAGGGAAGGTGGAAAAACTGTTTTTT	TRBV6-6	-	TRBJ1-4	-
CASSLLTNTEAFF	TGTGCCAGCAGCCTCTTGACCAACACTGAAGCTTTCTTT	TRBV3-1/TRBV3-2	-	TRBJ1-1	-
CASSERDTETQYF	TGTGCCAGCAGTGAAAGGGACACCGAAACGCAGTATTTT	TRBV6-1	-	TRBJ2-3	-
CASSLGPNQPQHF	TGTGCCAGCAGCTTGGGTCCCAATCAGCCCCAGCATTTT	TRBV11-2	-	TRBJ1-5	-
CASSPTGYMINTEAFF	TGTGCCAGCAGCCCCACAGGGTACATGATAAACACTGAAGCTTTCTTT	TRBV2	-	TRBJ1-1	few